The sequence of this T cell receptor beta chain was determined in a study of T cell responses to AZD1222 COVID-19 vaccine. The CDR3 has 14 residues. The germline V gene has CDR1 LGHNA and CDR2 YNFKEQ. V lost 0 bases and J lost 7, with 12 bases in between. Here immunoSEQ multiplex PCR was the method, and the copy in TCRdb shows in-frame clones only, minus some. Of 89,000 or so clones in the sample, roughly 84% are singletons; the top ten hold 5.6%. The receptor was isolated from an adult who received the AZD1222 COVID-19 vaccine. This sample comprised peripheral blood, obtained 28 days after the second AZD1222 dose. The chain links TRBV4-2 to TRBJ2-5; D unresolved. CDR3 nucleotide sequence: TGTGCCAGCAGCCAAGATCCGGGTACTGCGACCCAGTACTTC. It yields the protein CASSQDPGTATQYF.